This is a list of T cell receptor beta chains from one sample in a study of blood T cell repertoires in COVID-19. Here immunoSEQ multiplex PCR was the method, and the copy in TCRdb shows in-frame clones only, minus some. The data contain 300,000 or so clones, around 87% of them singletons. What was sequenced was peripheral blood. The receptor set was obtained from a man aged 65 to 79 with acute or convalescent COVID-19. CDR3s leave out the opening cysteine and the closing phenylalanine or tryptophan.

CDR3aa: AISDRVTAYEQY
v_gene: TRBV10-3
j_gene: TRBJ2-7

CDR3aa: ASSFSGQENSPLH
v_gene: TRBV28
j_gene: TRBJ1-6

CDR3aa: ASRGTRGTSRGVLGEQY
v_gene: TRBV28
j_gene: TRBJ2-7

CDR3aa: AMGQGVGYT
v_gene: TRBV10-3
j_gene: TRBJ1-2

CDR3aa: AWSVHGGYGYT
v_gene: TRBV30
j_gene: TRBJ1-2

CDR3aa: ASSQARAGGLNTGELF
v_gene: TRBV4-3
j_gene: TRBJ2-2

CDR3aa: ASSESSGQPQH
v_gene: TRBV6-1
j_gene: TRBJ1-5

CDR3aa: ASSQGGGNYNEQF
v_gene: TRBV5-1
j_gene: TRBJ2-1

CDR3aa: ASSYGQGEKLF
v_gene: TRBV6-5
j_gene: TRBJ1-4

CDR3aa: ASSEGVTGVTDTQY
v_gene: TRBV6-1
j_gene: TRBJ2-3

CDR3aa: ATGLGQKNTEAF
v_gene: TRBV24-1
j_gene: TRBJ1-1

CDR3aa: ASRHRDRVGGYT
v_gene: TRBV6-5
j_gene: TRBJ1-2

CDR3aa: ASSVASTSQPGELF
v_gene: TRBV9
j_gene: TRBJ2-2

CDR3aa: ATSGRDHYGYT
v_gene: TRBV24-1
j_gene: TRBJ1-2

CDR3aa: SVEDLAGTGAEYGYT
v_gene: TRBV29-1
j_gene: TRBJ1-2

CDR3aa: ASRPDRDPQPQH
v_gene: TRBV6-5
j_gene: TRBJ1-5

CDR3aa: ASSFIAGGGGIYEQY
v_gene: TRBV5-4
j_gene: TRBJ2-7

CDR3aa: ASSPGGNSGNTIY
v_gene: TRBV18
j_gene: TRBJ1-3

CDR3aa: SVSDRREAF
v_gene: TRBV29-1
j_gene: TRBJ1-1

CDR3aa: ASSLTLAGEGDSPLH
v_gene: TRBV11-2
j_gene: TRBJ1-6

CDR3aa: ASSLFLQATDTQY
v_gene: TRBV5-1
j_gene: TRBJ2-3

CDR3aa: ASSLSAGGYTDTQY
v_gene: TRBV5-6
j_gene: TRBJ2-3

CDR3aa: AISGQSSYEQY
v_gene: TRBV10-3
j_gene: TRBJ2-7

CDR3aa: ASSYPGHLAKNIQY
v_gene: TRBV28
j_gene: TRBJ2-4

CDR3aa: ASSLRDSYGYT
v_gene: TRBV28
j_gene: TRBJ1-2

CDR3aa: ASITGKNTEAF
v_gene: TRBV9
j_gene: TRBJ1-1

CDR3aa: ASSWDFSKSSYEQY
v_gene: TRBV28
j_gene: TRBJ2-7

CDR3aa: ASSKVPGLSTNEQF
v_gene: TRBV27
j_gene: TRBJ2-1

CDR3aa: ASSPTSGGTDTQY
v_gene: TRBV18
j_gene: TRBJ2-3

CDR3aa: ASSPGTGDQPQH
v_gene: TRBV18
j_gene: TRBJ1-5

CDR3aa: ASTGGAGADTQY
v_gene: TRBV9
j_gene: TRBJ2-3

CDR3aa: ASSVGTSGSPGELF
v_gene: TRBV9
j_gene: TRBJ2-2

CDR3aa: ATSDSGGNNEQF
v_gene: TRBV24-1
j_gene: TRBJ2-1

CDR3aa: ASKQGLANYGYT
v_gene: TRBV7-9
j_gene: TRBJ1-2

CDR3aa: ASLLAEGADTQY
v_gene: TRBV2
j_gene: TRBJ2-3

CDR3aa: ASSNQASGYNEQF
v_gene: TRBV19
j_gene: TRBJ2-1

CDR3aa: ATSAGTGVDTGELF
v_gene: TRBV24-1
j_gene: TRBJ2-2

CDR3aa: ASSLATNTGELF
v_gene: TRBV5-1
j_gene: TRBJ2-2

CDR3aa: ASSSDREETQY
v_gene: TRBV5-4
j_gene: TRBJ2-5

CDR3aa: ASSLTGTGAGETQY
v_gene: TRBV5-1
j_gene: TRBJ2-5

CDR3aa: ASSQVMRPGAGAYEQY
v_gene: TRBV4-2
j_gene: TRBJ2-7

CDR3aa: ASTSTVPSAKNIQY
v_gene: TRBV28
j_gene: TRBJ2-4

CDR3aa: ASSFVGGSGNTIY
v_gene: TRBV28
j_gene: TRBJ1-3

CDR3aa: ASSFRNGQWSSGNTIY
v_gene: TRBV7-9
j_gene: TRBJ1-3

CDR3aa: ASSRSTGAADQPQH
v_gene: TRBV6-2/TRBV6-3
j_gene: TRBJ1-5

CDR3aa: ASSRGFLQETQY
v_gene: TRBV5-1
j_gene: TRBJ2-5

CDR3aa: ASSPGTGGIEKLF
v_gene: TRBV18
j_gene: TRBJ1-4

CDR3aa: ASRGLAGVSSYNEQF
v_gene: TRBV10-2
j_gene: TRBJ2-1

CDR3aa: ASSHPHASGRPASYNEQF
v_gene: TRBV3-1/TRBV3-2
j_gene: TRBJ2-1

CDR3aa: SASGGSGSSYEQY
v_gene: TRBV20-1
j_gene: TRBJ2-7

CDR3aa: ASSLRQGQQY
v_gene: TRBV28
j_gene: TRBJ2-7

CDR3aa: ASSLDSGGASQF
v_gene: TRBV7-2
j_gene: TRBJ2-1

CDR3aa: ASSLQGLGPGELF
v_gene: TRBV6-5
j_gene: TRBJ2-2